One sample yielded the 7 T cell receptor beta chains listed below, sequenced in a study of blood T cells in healthy people across ages. Primed by a sample-barcoded 5' primer and a J-beta primer mix, a second PCR proceeded for about 6 to 12 cycles. TCRdb reprocessed the 5' RACE reads via MiXCR and lists one record per CDR3 protein. Of over 950,000 distinct CDR3 sequences in the sample, about 51% were seen once. The material sequenced was blood. These receptors were obtained from a woman aged 55-70 years in good health.

The table lists this clonotype with a count of one. The V and J genes are TRBV12-3 or TRBV12-4 and TRBJ2-1, with D possibly TRBD1 on 5 matching bases. V lost 10 bases and J lost 6, with 16 bases in between. The CDR3 totals 13 residues. Written as DNA, the CDR3 is TGTGCCATCCGGCAGAATGGGGCCAATGAGCAGTTCTTC. As protein: CAIRQNGANEQFF.

This clonotype was seen more than once but under ten times. The rearrangement uses TRBV7-9 and TRBJ2-1; 7 nucleotides line up with TRBD2. The J segment lost 9 bases and the V segment lost 3 bases, leaving 8 bases of the junction unmatched. There are 14 residues in the CDR3. Germline CDR1 reads SEHNR; CDR2 reads FQNEAQ (reference sequence). The CDR3 region is CASSFVLGGSEQFF. Written as DNA, the CDR3 is TGTGCCAGCAGCTTCGTGCTGGGGGGGTCTGAGCAGTTCTTC.

The V gene is TRBV5-5, the J gene TRBJ2-3, with TRBD2 identical over 7 bases. V was pared by 0 bases and J by 2 bases, with 3 bases of the junction left unmatched. The CDR3 is made up of 15 amino acids. Per the germline V gene, CDR1 is SGHKS and CDR2 is YYEKEE (reference sequence). In nucleotides, the CDR3 is TGTGCCAGCAGCTTGGCGGCGGGGGACACAGATACGCAGTATTTT. Protein sequence: CASSLAAGDTDTQYF.

The chain recombines TRBV7-2 with TRBJ2-1; perhaps D is TRBD1 or TRBD2 (5 bases each). The V gene lost 4 bases and the J gene lost 0 bases, with 13 bases spanning the gap. This CDR3 is built from 16 residues. CDR1 and CDR2 from the germline V gene are SGHTA and FQGNSA. CDR3 sequence: CASSSTGRLSYNEQFF. The CDR3, as DNA: TGTGCCAGCAGCTCCACGGGGCGGCTCTCCTACAATGAGCAGTTCTTC.

This CDR3 reads CASSGAGLDYNEQFF. The CDR3 nucleotides read TGTGCCAGCAGCGGAGCGGGTCTGGACTACAATGAGCAGTTCTTC. This chain joins TRBV12-3 or TRBV12-4 and TRBJ2-1; TRBD2 is a possible D gene (6 bases). The CDR3 covers 15 residues. The V gene lost 6 bases and the J gene lost 3 bases, with 15 bases spanning the gap.

This clonotype was observed a few times. This chain joins TRBV7-9 and TRBJ2-3, with a possible D match to TRBD2 (6 bases). V was trimmed by 3 bases and J by 3 bases, leaving 7 bases between them. The CDR3 is made up of 13 amino acids. Germline loops: CDR1 SEHNR, CDR2 FQNEAQ (reference sequence). This CDR3 is CASSFGTTDTQYF. The CDR3 DNA reads TGTGCCAGCAGCTTCGGGACTACAGATACGCAGTATTTT.

This clonotype was seen more than once but under ten times. The chain employs TRBV4-1 and TRBJ2-7, with D possibly being TRBD1 (6 bases). Trimming took 3 bases from V and 2 from J, leaving 26 bases between them. There are 19 residues in the CDR3. From germline, CDR1 is MGHRA and CDR2 YSYEKL. The DNA for the CDR3 is TGCGCCAGCAGCCACTTTCACTACGGCCAGGCTAGGGGGACCTACGAGCAGTACTTC. Protein sequence: CASSHFHYGQARGTYEQYF.